In its sample, the clone carrying this TCR beta chain was seen a few times. Germline V CDR1 and CDR2: MDHEN, SYDVKM. CDR3 length equals 13 residues. Trimming took 6 bases from V and 0 from J, leaving 9 bases between them. Through a sample-barcoded 5' primer and a J-beta primer mix, a second PCR was run for roughly 6 to 11 cycles. MiXCR, run by TCRdb on the 5' RACE reads, gives a single entry per CDR3 protein. The sample holds about 680,000 distinct CDR3 sequences, around 48% seen once. This entry belongs to a study of blood T cells in healthy people across ages. V and J are TRBV28 and TRBJ2-7; D is perhaps TRBD2 (5 bases). This TCR was sampled from a woman aged 60-70 years in good health. Sequenced: blood. DNA for the CDR3: TGTGCCAGCAGGCGAGGGAGCTCCTACGAGCAGTACTTC. This encodes CASRRGSSYEQYF.